This T cell receptor beta chain was identified in a study of shared clonotypes between healthy human individuals. Study context: Used for every donor were three CD4 naive, three CD4 memory, two CD8 naive and one CD8 memory plate. Broader study findings: The sampled material consisted only of blood, and tissue repertoires are likely to differ. Generation probability values for non-shared clonotypes were lower than those for clonotypes shared by all four donors. In general, naive subsets displayed greater estimated richness than memory subsets did.

The table came from immunoSEQ multiplex PCR; TCRdb's copy has only in-frame clones and leaves some out. The sample shows some 2,500,000 clones, about 90% of them seen only once. The CDR3 is made up of 13 amino acids. Germline V gene lookup returns CDR1 MDHEN and CDR2 SYDVKM. Germline trimming cut 8 bases from V and 7 bases from J; bases unmatched to any gene: 9. On this clone: The antigen is not known.

V gene TRBV28 combines with J gene TRBJ1-2, with TRBD1 matching 8 bases. Source material: naive CD4+ T cells from PBMCs. As to subset: CD45RA+ positively selected. The sequence came from a man between 18 and 35 years old in good health. Some clones in this sample may be carry-over from other donors' samples. Written as DNA, the CDR3 is TGTGCCAGCCACCAGGGGGCGCGATCTGGCTACACCTTC. This gives the protein CASHQGARSGYTF.